This T cell receptor (beta chain) was recovered during a study of control samples from healthy donors and cancer patients. Method: immunoSEQ multiplex PCR; TCRdb's copy keeps in-frame clones and lacks some. The sample has 150,000 to 200,000 clones; about 87% are singletons. The CDR3 is 13 amino acids. Germline V gene sequence: CDR1 SQVTM, CDR2 ANQGSEA. Trimming removed 5 bases from V and 10 bases from J, with 17 bases in between. This TCR came from a man aged 30 to 39 in good health. Specimen: blood. V usage is TRBV29-1 and J usage is TRBJ1-4, with D maybe TRBD1 (6 bases). The CDR3 is CSVRGSEGGKLFF. Written as DNA, the CDR3 is TGCAGCGTTAGAGGTTCGGAGGGGGGAAAACTGTTTTTT.